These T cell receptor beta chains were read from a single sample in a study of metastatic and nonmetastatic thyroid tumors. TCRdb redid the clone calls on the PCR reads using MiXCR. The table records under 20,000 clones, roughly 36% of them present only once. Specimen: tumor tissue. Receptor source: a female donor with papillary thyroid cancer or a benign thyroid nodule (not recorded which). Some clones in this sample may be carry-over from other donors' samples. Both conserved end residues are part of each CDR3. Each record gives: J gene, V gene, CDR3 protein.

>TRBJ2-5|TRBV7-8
CASSRGRVGQETQYF
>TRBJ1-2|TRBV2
CASTEVGAGLSRYGYTF
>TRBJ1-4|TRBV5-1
CASSLTATNEKLFF
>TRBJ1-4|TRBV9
CASSVQGGSEKLFF
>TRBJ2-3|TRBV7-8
CASSLGDYDTDTQYF
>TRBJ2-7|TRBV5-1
CASSLGYEQYF
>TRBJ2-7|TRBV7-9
CASSFSGSSYEQYF
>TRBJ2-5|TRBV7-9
CANTHSGGGQGAQYF
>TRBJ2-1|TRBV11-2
CASSLELAGQQFF
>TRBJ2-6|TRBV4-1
CASSQQLQGYSGANVLTF
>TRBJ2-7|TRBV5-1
CASSAEGAPSYEQYF
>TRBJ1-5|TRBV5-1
CASSLAPVSAGGQPQHF
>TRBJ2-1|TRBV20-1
CSAGGLAGVNEQFF
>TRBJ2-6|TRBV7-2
CASSLMAGANVLTF
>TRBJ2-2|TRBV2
CASIVRGGTGELFF
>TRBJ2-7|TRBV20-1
CSARSPGLASSYEQYF
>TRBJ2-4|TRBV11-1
CASSSGQGSKNIQYF
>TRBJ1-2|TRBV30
CAYPAGGGYGYTF
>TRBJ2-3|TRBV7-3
CASSLTPLLAGVADTQYF
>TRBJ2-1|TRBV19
CASSIMRGPMDNEQFF
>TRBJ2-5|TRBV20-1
CSARGLAGDETQYF
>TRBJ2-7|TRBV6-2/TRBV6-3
CASRSRRESYEQYF
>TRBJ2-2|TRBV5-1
CASSAGNTGELFF
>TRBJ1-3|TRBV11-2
CASSLDPSGNTIYF
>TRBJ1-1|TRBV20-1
CSARDLASASRNTEAFF
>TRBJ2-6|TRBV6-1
CASTTGAATGANVLTF
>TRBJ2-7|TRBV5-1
CASSSGYKIEYEQYF
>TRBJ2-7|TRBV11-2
CASSSPGGLYEQYF
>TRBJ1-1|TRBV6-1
CASAIHSNTEAFF
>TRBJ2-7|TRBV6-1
CASRGQGYEQYF
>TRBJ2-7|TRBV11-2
CASSPRVHISYEQYF
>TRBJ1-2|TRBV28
CASSLRLYGYTF
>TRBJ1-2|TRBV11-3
CASSSYGTSNYGYTF
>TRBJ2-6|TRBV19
CATAHGVMTF
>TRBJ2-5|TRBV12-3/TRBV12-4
CASSFPETQETQYF
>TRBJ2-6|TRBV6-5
CASSYSPDGANVLTF
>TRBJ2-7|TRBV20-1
CSARQAGGPYEQYF
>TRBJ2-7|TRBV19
CASMYRYEQYF
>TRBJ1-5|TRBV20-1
CSAREDRGGGPQHF
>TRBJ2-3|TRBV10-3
CAISAPGRPDTQYF
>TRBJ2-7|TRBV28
CASSSETGGYEQYF